Listed below are T cell receptor beta chains from one sample, sequenced in a study of blood T cell repertoires in COVID-19. Using immunoSEQ multiplex PCR, the repertoire was profiled, and TCRdb retains in-frame clones only, with some absent. Of 150,000 to 200,000 clones in the sample, 70% to 90% were seen once. Sequencing was carried out using peripheral blood. These receptors were obtained from a human donor with active or convalescent COVID-19. The donor label of this sample is uncertain. Both conserved end residues are part of each CDR3.

J gene	V gene	CDR3 protein
TRBJ2-1	TRBV5-6	CASSLLTGERYNEQFF
TRBJ2-5	TRBV5-1	CASSLAGGSGATQETQYF
TRBJ1-2	TRBV9	CASSVFPSGGYTF
TRBJ2-1	TRBV7-3	CASSPAAGGYNEQFF
TRBJ2-2	TRBV19	CASSIGTVNTGELFF
TRBJ2-3	TRBV24-1	CATSDPSSGRGTDTQYF
TRBJ2-1	TRBV5-1	CASSLELESRNEQFF
TRBJ2-2	TRBV10-3	CANRRDSNTGELFF
TRBJ2-7	TRBV6-5	CASSNNYEQYF
TRBJ1-4	TRBV2	CASRDRGAEKLFF
TRBJ1-3	TRBV6-6	CASSTGGFAGNTIYF
TRBJ1-4	TRBV7-9	CASSSREGGEKLFF
TRBJ2-5	TRBV7-2	CASSRQETQYF
TRBJ2-3	TRBV3-1/TRBV3-2	CASSQGGGADTQYF
TRBJ2-3	TRBV10-1	CASSDGPTDTQYF